The source of this TCR beta chain is a study of T-cell memory formation after mild COVID-19. TCRdb re-called the 5' RACE reads with MiXCR, one entry per CDR3 protein. This sample has hundreds of thousands of distinct CDR3 sequences, with about a sixth found just once. Points on this clonotype: As yet, its antigen is unknown.

Whole-study results and caveats: For second-wave clones that peaked at day 37, SARS-CoV-2 specificity went unverified. For contracting clones, CD4+ ones sat mainly in CM and EM, CD8+ in EMRA.

V was clipped by 0 bases and J by 8 bases, with 12 bases between them. This CDR3 comprises 14 residues. Germline CDR1 is SGHDN and CDR2 is FVKESK. The origin of this receptor is a man aged 18 to 30 who had mild COVID-19 (a few samples of this study predate the infection). Cell type and time point are not known. Sequencing was performed on PBMCs or a T cell subset sorted from them (not recorded which). The chain employs TRBV14 and TRBJ2-3; tentatively, D is TRBD2 (5 bases). CDR3 protein: CASSQDYWGATQYF. Here the CDR3 DNA reads TGTGCCAGCAGCCAAGATTATTGGGGAGCTACGCAGTATTTT. Looking up the rest from reference TRBV14 and TRBJ2-3 gives the full variable domain: EAGVTQFPSHSVIEKGQTVTLRCDPISGHDNLYWYRRVMGKEIKFLLHFVKESKQDESGMPNNRFLAERTGGTYSTLKVQPAELEDSGVYFCASSQDYWGATQYFGPGTRLTVL.